This TCR beta chain was obtained from a study of T cell changes during pregnancy in multiple sclerosis. The protocol was immunoSEQ multiplex PCR, while the TCRdb copy is restricted to in-frame clones and leaves out a portion. The repertoire holds about 36,000 clones, with 75% to 90% as singletons. Germline lookup yields CDR1 MNHNY and CDR2 SVGAGI (reference sequence). V was shortened by 4 bases and J by 6 bases, with 13 bases between the two germline ends. The CDR3 totals 14 residues. V gene TRBV6-6 combines with J gene TRBJ2-1; D may be TRBD2 (6 bases). Specimen: CD8+ T cells from peripheral blood mononuclear cells, collected in the third trimester of pregnancy. The sequence derives from a female donor with multiple sclerosis, enrolled in a pregnancy study. The chain's CDR3 is CASSSLGRVNEQFF. The CDR3 DNA is TGTGCCAGCAGTTCGCTCGGGAGAGTCAATGAGCAGTTCTTC.